The 16 T cell receptor beta chains below come from one sample, sequenced in a study of identical twins. TCRdb redid the calling of the 5' RACE reads with MiXCR, one entry per CDR3 protein. This table holds about 520,000 distinct CDR3 sequences, around 20% found once. This sample was also put to use in a study of T cells expressing NK-cell markers.

Sequencing was carried out using CD4+ T cells sorted from blood. The receptors originated from a woman aged 18 to 35 in good health.

This clonotype was seen a handful of times. Germline and junction disagree at one end, which may indicate a read error. The chain joins TRBV20-1 to TRBJ1-2, with 11 bases lining up with TRBD1. The germline V gene has CDR1 DFQATT and CDR2 SNEGSKA (reference sequence). This CDR3 is built from 13 residues. The CDR3 region has the DNA TGCAGTGCTGGAGAGGGACAGGGGGTTGGCTACACCTTC. Protein: CSAGEGQGVGYTF.

This clonotype has a handful of counts. V and J are TRBV20-1 and TRBJ2-1; 12 positions agree with TRBD2. The CDR3 consists of 18 residues. Germline V gives CDR1 DFQATT, CDR2 SNEGSKA (reference sequence). V shed 6 bases and J 0 bases; nucleotides not matched to a gene: 12. The CDR3 nucleotides read TGCAGTGCAGTAACTCTAGCGGGAGGGAGGAGCTCCTACAATGAGCAGTTCTTC. It codes for CSAVTLAGGRSSYNEQFF.

This chain links TRBV12-3 or TRBV12-4 with TRBJ2-1; D is possibly TRBD2 (5 bases). The length of the CDR3 is 13 residues. Deletions cut 2 bases from V and 9 bases from J, with 11 bases between. Here the CDR3 DNA reads TGTGCCAGCAGTTTATTCGGGAAGAGTGAGCAGTTCTTC. Protein product: CASSLFGKSEQFF.

This clonotype has only a few counts. This rearrangement joins TRBV7-9 to TRBJ2-5; D not certain. The germline V gene has CDR1 SEHNR and CDR2 FQNEAQ (reference sequence). The CDR3 contains 14 residues. Trimming took 5 bases from V and 2 from J, leaving 12 bases between them. The CDR3 loop reads CASSQRAIQETQYF. The DNA for the CDR3 is TGTGCCAGCAGCCAAAGGGCCATACAAGAGACCCAGTACTTC.

This clonotype was observed a handful of times. J is TRBJ2-1 and V is TRBV5-1; tentative D call: TRBD1 (5 bases). This CDR3 has 15 amino acids. CDR1 is SGHRS, CDR2 YFSETQ, per germline. V lost 1 base and J 9 bases, leaving 17 bases between the germline ends. CDR3 DNA: TGCGCCAGCAGCTTGCTCGGCAGGGCAAAGGGTGAGCAGTTCTTC. Protein: CASSLLGRAKGEQFF. The complete variable domain, with remaining parts taken from reference TRBV5-1 and TRBJ2-1, reads KAGVTQTPRYLIKTRGQQVTLSCSPISGHRSVSWYQQTPGQGLQFLFEYFSETQRNKGNFPGRFSGRQFSNSRSEMNVSTLELGDSALYLCASSLLGRAKGEQFFGPGTRLTVL.

This clonotype was seen a handful of times. The chain recombines TRBV7-9 with TRBJ2-5; 7 bases line up with TRBD1. Germline V gene data show CDR1 as SEHNR and CDR2 as FQNEAQ (reference sequence). The junction had 11 bases not matched to a gene; V was cut back by 4 bases and J by 6 bases. The CDR3 length is 15 residues. The CDR3 DNA reads TGTGCCAGCAGCTCCCACGTTCCAGGGGGACAGACCCAGTACTTC. The encoded protein is CASSSHVPGGQTQYF.

This clonotype was seen many times. This chain connects TRBV12-3 or TRBV12-4 to TRBJ2-3, with D hard to call. V lost 5 bases and J 5 bases, leaving 17 bases between the germline ends. The CDR3 contains 15 residues. CDR3 bases: TGTGCCAGCAGTCCACCAGCCGAGACCAGAGATACGCAGTATTTT. Residues: CASSPPAETRDTQYF.

This clonotype came up a few times. The chain recombines TRBV29-1 with TRBJ2-1; no reliable D call. Germline V gene lookup returns CDR1 SQVTM and CDR2 ANQGSEA. Trimming stripped 3 bases from V and 7 bases from J, with 16 bases between. CDR3 length equals 14 residues. In DNA form, the CDR3 reads TGCAGCGTTGATGATTACCTGGGGTGGAATGAGCAGTTCTTC. Its protein product is CSVDDYLGWNEQFF.

This clonotype was found a few times. This chain connects TRBV4-1 to TRBJ2-7; D is unclear. This CDR3 spans 16 amino acids. Trimming removed 1 base at V and 6 bases at J, with 19 bases between. Germline lookup yields CDR1 MGHRA and CDR2 YSYEKL. The CDR3 bases are TGCGCCAGCAGCCAAGCCCTCCAGGATGCCGGAGCCGAGCAGTACTTC. It is translated as CASSQALQDAGAEQYF.

The chain couples TRBV25-1 to TRBJ2-4; 7 bases are a match to TRBD1. The germline CDR1 and CDR2 sequences are MGHDK and SYGVNS. V shed 7 bases, J shed 7 bases, and the junction held 1 base outside the gene matches. The CDR3 consists of 11 residues. CDR3 loop: CASKGQNIQYF. The CDR3 bases are TGTGCCAGCAAGGGACAGAACATTCAGTACTTC. The whole variable domain, filled in from reference TRBV25-1 and TRBJ2-4, reads EADIYQTPRYLVIGTGKKITLECSQTMGHDKMYWYQQDPGMELHLIHYSYGVNSTEKGDLSSESTVSRIRTEHFPLTLESARPSHTSQYLCASKGQNIQYFGAGTRLSVL.

The chain carries TRBV6-1 and TRBJ2-4, with D uncertain. Germline V gene data show CDR1 as MNHNS and CDR2 as SASEGT. CDR3 length: 16 amino acids. V was shortened by 6 bases and J by 0 bases, with 15 bases between the two germline ends. CDR3 DNA sequence: TGTGCCAGCAGCCAGATTGGAAGTCTAGCCAAAAACATTCAGTACTTC. It encodes CASSQIGSLAKNIQYF.

V is TRBV5-4 and J is TRBJ2-1, with D hard to call. Germline CDR1 is SGHNT and CDR2 is YYREEE (reference sequence). CDR3 length: 12 residues. V was shortened by 0 bases and J by 5 bases, with 3 bases between the two germline ends. The CDR3 reads CASSLADNEQFF. The CDR3 nucleotides read TGTGCCAGCAGCTTGGCGGACAATGAGCAGTTCTTC.

In its sample, this clonotype was seen a few times. The chain combines TRBV15 with TRBJ2-3, with D tentatively TRBD2 (6 bases). The germline gives CDR1 LNHNV, CDR2 YYDKDF (reference sequence). V lost 0 bases to trimming and J lost 2 bases, with 9 bases between them. The CDR3 is made up of 15 amino acids. The CDR3 DNA reads as TGTGCCACCAGCAGAGAGAGGGGACTCACAGATACGCAGTATTTT. This gives the protein CATSRERGLTDTQYF.

The V gene is TRBV4-1, the J gene TRBJ2-7, with D hard to call. CDR1 and CDR2 from the germline V gene are MGHRA and YSYEKL. V was shortened by 4 bases and J by 4 bases, with 11 bases between the two germline ends. The CDR3 has 13 amino acids. The CDR3 here is CASSPRISYEQYF. The DNA for the CDR3 is TGCGCCAGCAGCCCCCGCATTTCTTACGAGCAGTACTTC.

This clonotype has at least ten counts. The rearrangement links TRBV6-2 or TRBV6-3 to TRBJ2-1; D possibly corresponds to TRBD2 (7 bases). Germline loops: CDR1 MNHEY, CDR2 SVGEGT. The CDR3 sequence is 14 residues long. Between the trimmed V and J ends, which lost 4 bases and 8 bases, there was a span of 15 bases. The CDR3 DNA is TGTGCCAGCAGTTGGCGGGGGCGATCCGATGAGCAGTTCTTC. This gives the protein CASSWRGRSDEQFF.

This clonotype was recorded a few times. The chain combines TRBV5-1 with TRBJ2-7, with 10 bases lining up with TRBD1. This CDR3 spans 15 amino acids. After removal of 2 bases from V and 8 bases from J, the junction contained 10 bases not matched to a gene. From germline, CDR1 is SGHRS and CDR2 YFSETQ. The CDR3 sequence: CASSLPTGGAGKQYF. The CDR3 DNA reads as TGCGCCAGCAGCTTACCGACAGGGGGCGCGGGAAAGCAGTACTTC.